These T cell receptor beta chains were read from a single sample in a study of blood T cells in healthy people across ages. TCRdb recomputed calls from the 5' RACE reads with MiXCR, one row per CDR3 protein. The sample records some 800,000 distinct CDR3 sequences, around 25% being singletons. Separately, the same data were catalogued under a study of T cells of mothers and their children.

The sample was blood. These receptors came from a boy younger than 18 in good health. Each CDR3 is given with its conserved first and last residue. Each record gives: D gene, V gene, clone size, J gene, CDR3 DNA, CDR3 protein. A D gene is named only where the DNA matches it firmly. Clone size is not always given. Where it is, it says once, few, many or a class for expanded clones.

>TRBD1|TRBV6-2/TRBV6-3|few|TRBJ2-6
TGTGCCAGCGGACAGGGGGAGAGCTCTGGGGCCAACGTCCTGACTTTC
CASGQGESSGANVLTF
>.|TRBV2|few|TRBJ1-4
TGTGCCAGCACCGAGGAACAGGTTGGGGCGACTAATGAAAAACTGTTTTTT
CASTEEQVGATNEKLFF
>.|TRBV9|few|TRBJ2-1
TGTGCCAGCAGCGTAGAACAGGCTGTCTACAATGAGCAGTTCTTC
CASSVEQAVYNEQFF
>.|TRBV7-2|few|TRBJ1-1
TGTGCCAGCAGCCCCCGTGTAGGCACTGAAGCTTTCTTT
CASSPRVGTEAFF
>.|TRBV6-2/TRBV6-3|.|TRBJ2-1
TGTGCCAGCAGACTGACAAGGAGCTCCTACAATGAGCAGTTCTTC
CASRLTRSSYNEQFF
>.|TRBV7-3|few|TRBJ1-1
TGTGCCAGCAGCTACGGACAGTCCTCCACTGAAGCTTTCTTT
CASSYGQSSTEAFF
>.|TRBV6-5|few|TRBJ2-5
TGTGCCAGCAGTTACCAAGGGTCGGGGGAGCAGTACTTC
CASSYQGSGEQYF
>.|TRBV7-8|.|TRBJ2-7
TGTGCCAGCAGCTTAGTCCCGCGTGGGATTAACGAGCAGTACTTC
CASSLVPRGINEQYF
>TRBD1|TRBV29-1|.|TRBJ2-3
TGCAGCGGTGCGACAGGGTACACAGATACGCAGTATTTT
CSGATGYTDTQYF
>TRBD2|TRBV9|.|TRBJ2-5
TGTGCCAGCAGCGTGGGGACTAGTTTGCAAGAGACCCAGTACTTC
CASSVGTSLQETQYF
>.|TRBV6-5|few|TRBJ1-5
TGTGCCAGCATCCACACCTACAATCAGCCCCAGCATTTT
CASIHTYNQPQHF
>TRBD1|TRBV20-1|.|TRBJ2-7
TGCAGTGCTAGATCGGGGGACAGGGCCACCTACGAGCAGTACTTC
CSARSGDRATYEQYF
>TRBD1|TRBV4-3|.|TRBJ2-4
TGCGCCGGCAGCCAAGATTTCCGACAGGGGAGGAACATTCAGTACTTC
CAGSQDFRQGRNIQYF
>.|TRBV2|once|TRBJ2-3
TGTGCCAGCAGTGACGGACAGACCACAGATACGCAGTATTTT
CASSDGQTTDTQYF
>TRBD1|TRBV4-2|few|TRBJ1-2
TGTGCCAGCAGCCAGGGACAGGGAAGTTATGGCTACACCTTC
CASSQGQGSYGYTF
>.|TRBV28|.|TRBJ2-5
TGTGCCAGCAGTCCGAATCCGACAGGTTCCCTTCAAGAGACCCAGTACTTC
CASSPNPTGSLQETQYF
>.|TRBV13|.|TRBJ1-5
TGTGCCAGCAGCTCTCGAGTTGGGCCCCAGCATTTT
CASSSRVGPQHF
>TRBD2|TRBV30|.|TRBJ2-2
TGTGCCTGGACCAAGACTAGCGGGGAGAACACCGGGGAGCTGTTTTTT
CAWTKTSGENTGELFF
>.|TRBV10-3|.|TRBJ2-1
TGTGCCATCAGTGAGCAACCTATCAATGAGCAGTTCTTC
CAISEQPINEQFF
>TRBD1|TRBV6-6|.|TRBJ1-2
TGTGCTGGCAGTTACTCGTCTGCAGGGGGGTATGGCTACACCTTC
CAGSYSSAGGYGYTF
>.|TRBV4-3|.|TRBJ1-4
TGCGCCAGCAGCCAAGAGGTAACAGGAGATCAAGAAAAACTGTTTTTT
CASSQEVTGDQEKLFF
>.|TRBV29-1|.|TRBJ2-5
TGCAGCGTTGGAAAAGGACAGATACAAGAGACCCAGTACTTC
CSVGKGQIQETQYF
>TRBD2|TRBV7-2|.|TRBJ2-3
TGTGCCAGCAGCGTTTCTAGCGGGGGGACCACAGATACGCAGTATTTT
CASSVSSGGTTDTQYF
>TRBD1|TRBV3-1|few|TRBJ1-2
TGTGCCAGCAGCCTTTCCCGGACAGGGCCGGGCTATGGCTACACCTTC
CASSLSRTGPGYGYTF
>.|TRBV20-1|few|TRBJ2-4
TGCAGTGCTAGCACCCAGGGCAATCCCTTTGGCAAAAACATTCAGTACTTC
CSASTQGNPFGKNIQYF
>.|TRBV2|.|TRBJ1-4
TGTGCCAGCATGGGAGGAGAAAAACTGTTTTTT
CASMGGEKLFF
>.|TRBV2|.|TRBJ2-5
TGTGCCAGCAGTGGTTTACTAGAGACCCAGTACTTC
CASSGLLETQYF
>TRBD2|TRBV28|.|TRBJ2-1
TGTGCCAGCAGTCAGGTCGGGACTAGCGGGGGGACGGACAATGAGCAGTTCTTC
CASSQVGTSGGTDNEQFF
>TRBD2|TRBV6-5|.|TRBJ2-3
TGTGCCAGCAGTTACTCCCGACTAGCGGGGGGGCGGTCTAGCACAGATACGCAGTATTTT
CASSYSRLAGGRSSTDTQYF
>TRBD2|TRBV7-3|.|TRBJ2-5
TGTGCCAGCAGCCAGACTAGCGGGAGTCTGGCGACCCAGTACTTC
CASSQTSGSLATQYF
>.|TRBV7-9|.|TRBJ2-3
TGTGCCAGCAGCTCTACTAGGGGCACAGATACGCAGTATTTT
CASSSTRGTDTQYF
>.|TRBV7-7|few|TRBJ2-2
TGTGCTAGCAGCTGGCAGGCTCAAGGCGGGGAGCTGTTTTTT
CASSWQAQGGELFF
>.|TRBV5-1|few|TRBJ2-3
TGCGCCAGCAGCTTAACGGGATTTAGCACAGATACGCAGTATTTT
CASSLTGFSTDTQYF
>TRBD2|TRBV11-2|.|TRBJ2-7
TGTGCCAGCAGCCTAGGGGTATTCGGGGAGGGCTACGAGCAGTACTTC
CASSLGVFGEGYEQYF
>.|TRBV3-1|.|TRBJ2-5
TGTGCCAGCAGCCAAAAACGGGATCAAGAGGCCCAGTACTTC
CASSQKRDQEAQYF
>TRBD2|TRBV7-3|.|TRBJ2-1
TGTGCCAGCAGCCCCCAGAGCGGGAGGGCCTACAATGAGCAGTTCTTC
CASSPQSGRAYNEQFF
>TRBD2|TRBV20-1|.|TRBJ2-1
TGCAGTGCCTTTCCTAGCGGGAGGGCCAATGAGCAGTTCTTC
CSAFPSGRANEQFF
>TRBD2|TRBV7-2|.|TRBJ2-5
TGTGCCAGCAGCTTATTGGGAGGGACGGAGACCCAGTACTTC
CASSLLGGTETQYF
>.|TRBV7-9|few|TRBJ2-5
TGTGCCAGCAGCTTAGTACAGCTCGACGGGGAGACCCAGTACTTC
CASSLVQLDGETQYF